This entry is about one T cell receptor beta chain. Antigen specificity is unknown. CDR3 length equals 19 residues. Germline CDR1 and CDR2: SGHVS and FQNEAQ. V was shortened by 5 bases and J by 2 bases, with 28 bases between the two germline ends. The entry originates in a study of shared clonotypes between healthy human individuals. Study background: Ranging from 18 to 49 in age, donors were a couple of women and a few men.

Study conclusions and caveats: Generation probability values for non-shared clonotypes were lower than those for clonotypes shared by all four donors. Since donors were few, the genetic and exposure-history diversity represented was limited.

Using immunoSEQ multiplex PCR, the repertoire was profiled, and TCRdb retains in-frame clones only, with some absent. Of fewer than 400,000 clones listed, roughly 70% are singletons. The chain joins TRBV7-8 to TRBJ2-7; possibly TRBD1 or TRBD2 for D (5 bases each). This sequence was found in a man aged 25-45 years in good health. Input material: memory CD4+ T cells sorted from blood. Subset reported: CD45RA-negative fraction. The CDR3 DNA sequence: TGTGCCAGCAGCACCCCCCCGAGGGGTAGCCCTACGTTTGCCTACGAGCAGTACTTC. Translating it yields CASSTPPRGSPTFAYEQYF.